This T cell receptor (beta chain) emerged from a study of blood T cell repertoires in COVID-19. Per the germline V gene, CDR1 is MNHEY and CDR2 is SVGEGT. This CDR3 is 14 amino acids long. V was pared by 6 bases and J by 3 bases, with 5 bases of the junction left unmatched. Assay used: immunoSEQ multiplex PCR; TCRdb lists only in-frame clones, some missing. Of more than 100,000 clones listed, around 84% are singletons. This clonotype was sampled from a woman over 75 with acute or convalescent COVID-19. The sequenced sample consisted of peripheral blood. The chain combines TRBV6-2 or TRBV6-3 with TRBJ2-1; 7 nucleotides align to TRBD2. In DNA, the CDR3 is TGTGCCAGCAGCGTTGGGAGGGGCTACAATGAGCAGTTCTTC. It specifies CASSVGRGYNEQFF.